The 19 T cell receptor beta chains below all came from one sample that was sequenced in a study of T cell changes during pregnancy in multiple sclerosis. The repertoire was sequenced with immunoSEQ multiplex PCR; TCRdb's copy has only in-frame clones and lacks some. The data show under 65,000 clones, over 90% seen once. This specimen was CD4+ T cells from peripheral blood mononuclear cells, taken in the third trimester of pregnancy. The receptors originated from a female donor with multiple sclerosis, enrolled in a pregnancy study.

The CDR3 protein is CASSYAMTGGSEKLFF. The DNA for the CDR3 is TGTGCCAGCAGTTACGCAATGACAGGGGGAAGTGAAAAACTGTTTTTT. The chain uses TRBV6-5 and TRBJ1-4; 9 bases are shared with TRBD1. The V and J ends lost 2 bases and 7 bases, in that order; junction bases with no gene match: 8. The CDR3 covers 16 residues. Germline lookup yields CDR1 MNHEY and CDR2 SVGAGI.

This chain connects TRBV19 to TRBJ2-5; 7 bases fit TRBD1. CDR3 size: 16 residues. CDR1 and CDR2 from the germline V gene are LNHDA and SQIVND (reference sequence). V shed 3 bases and J 5 bases; nucleotides not matched to a gene: 12. CDR3 residues: CASSIRSGQSTETQYF. Written as DNA, the CDR3 is TGTGCCAGTAGTATTCGCTCGGGACAGTCCACTGAGACCCAGTACTTC.

The chain is built from TRBV19 and TRBJ1-1, with 7 bases aligning to TRBD1. V shed 4 bases and J 0 bases; nucleotides not matched to a gene: 8. Germline V lookup: CDR1 LNHDA, CDR2 SQIVND (reference sequence). The CDR3 sequence is 16 residues long. The CDR3 loop reads CASSRQFRGLNTEAFF. The CDR3 nucleotides read TGTGCCAGTAGTAGACAATTCAGGGGGTTGAACACTGAAGCTTTCTTT.

This rearrangement joins TRBV29-1 to TRBJ2-5; TRBD2 matches at 12 bases. The CDR3 loop spans 16 amino acids. Germline CDR1 and CDR2: SQVTM and ANQGSEA. The V and J ends lost 8 bases and 5 bases, in that order; junction bases with no gene match: 15. The CDR3 DNA reads TGCAGCTCTAGCGGGGGGGCCGACGCCTTCGGGGAGACCCAGTACTTC. It translates to CSSSGGADAFGETQYF.

The gene calls are TRBV5-1 and TRBJ2-5; 8 bases match TRBD1. The CDR3 sequence is 18 residues long. Germline CDR1 reads SGHRS; CDR2 reads YFSETQ. Trimming cost V 0 bases and J 5 bases; bases outside gene matches: 15. Written as DNA, the CDR3 is TGCGCCAGCAGCTTGGGTCTCATGGCAGGGGGCTTGGGGGAGACCCAGTACTTC. As protein: CASSLGLMAGGLGETQYF.

The J gene is TRBJ2-5, the V gene TRBV9; 10 bases fit TRBD2. The V gene's germline CDR1 is SGDLS and CDR2 YYNGEE. V gave up 3 bases and J gave up 2 bases; unmatched junction bases: 7. The length of the CDR3 is 16 residues. The CDR3 is CASSAEDSGGQETQYF. The DNA for the CDR3 is TGTGCCAGCAGCGCGGAGGATAGCGGGGGGCAAGAGACCCAGTACTTC.

This clone was observed once. The V gene is TRBV30, the J gene TRBJ2-2; D is uncertain. Germline V gene sequence: CDR1 GTSNPN, CDR2 SVGIG (reference sequence). V lost 4 bases and J 0 bases, leaving 6 bases between the germline ends. The CDR3 sequence is 13 residues long. The CDR3: CAWKTTNTGELFF. In DNA, the CDR3 is TGTGCCTGGAAAACAACGAACACCGGGGAGCTGTTTTTT.

V and J are TRBV7-2 and TRBJ2-7; no definite D call. The CDR3 has 13 residues. Germline CDR1 reads SGHTA; CDR2 reads FQGNSA. The V and J ends lost 1 base and 4 bases respectively, with 8 bases between them. The CDR3 DNA reads TGTGCCAGCAGCTTAGGTCAGTTTTACGAGCAGTACTTC. It translates to CASSLGQFYEQYF. The full variable domain, with the rest looked up from reference TRBV7-2 and TRBJ2-7, is GAGVSQSPSNKVTEKGKDVELRCDPISGHTALYWYRQSLGQGLEFLIYFQGNSAPDKSGLPSDRFSAERTGGSVSTLTIQRTQQEDSAVYLCASSLGQFYEQYFGPGTRLTVT.

The CDR3 here is CASRHARGAAAADSYEQYF. The DNA of the CDR3 is TGTGCCAGCAGACACGCCCGTGGAGCAGCAGCGGCGGACTCCTACGAGCAGTACTTC. The chain recombines TRBV27 with TRBJ2-7; D may be TRBD2 (5 bases). The V end lost 6 bases, the J end lost 0 bases, and 27 bases lay between the germline ends. The CDR3 covers 19 residues. Germline V gives CDR1 MNHEY, CDR2 SMNVEV (reference sequence).

This chain joins TRBV9 and TRBJ1-6, with TRBD1 identical over 7 bases. Trimming cost V 4 bases and J 6 bases; bases outside gene matches: 7. From germline, CDR1 is SGDLS and CDR2 YYNGEE. This CDR3 spans 15 amino acids. The chain's CDR3 is CASSPAGTANSPLHF. CDR3 in DNA: TGTGCCAGCAGCCCCGCCGGGACAGCTAATTCACCCCTCCACTTT.

The genes are TRBV5-8 and TRBJ2-2, with 7 bases fitting TRBD1. V was pared by 2 bases and J by 3 bases, with 16 bases of the junction left unmatched. The CDR3 spans 19 residues. Germline CDR1 SGHTS, CDR2 YDEGEE. CDR3 loop: CASSFRQGTVSGDTGELFF. The CDR3 DNA follows: TGTGCCAGCAGCTTCCGCCAGGGGACAGTGAGTGGGGACACCGGGGAGCTGTTTTTT.

The chain uses TRBV7-8 and TRBJ1-4, with 7 bases identical to TRBD1. CDR1 and CDR2 (germline): SGHVS, FQNEAQ. V lost 5 bases, J lost 6 bases, and 9 bases stayed unmatched. This CDR3 region has 15 residues. The CDR3 DNA reads as TGTGCCAGCAGCGCCGGAGACAGGGATCATGAAAAACTGTTTTTT. Translation: CASSAGDRDHEKLFF.

The CDR3: CATSRDSGAGGYNEQFF. CDR3 bases: TGTGCCACCAGCAGAGATTCGGGAGCGGGGGGTTACAATGAGCAGTTCTTC. V and J are TRBV15 and TRBJ2-1, with 9 bases that match TRBD2. The junction had 7 bases not matched to a gene; V was cut back by 0 bases and J by 4 bases. Germline V gene data show CDR1 as LNHNV and CDR2 as YYDKDF (reference sequence). The CDR3 runs 17 residues.

The chain couples TRBV2 to TRBJ2-7, with 13 bases matching TRBD2. Germline V gene sequence: CDR1 SNHLY, CDR2 FYNNEI. Trimming took 8 bases from V and 2 from J; bases not matched to a gene: 6. This CDR3 has 15 residues. The chain's CDR3 is CASVGGLAGAYEQYF. CDR3 nucleotides: TGTGCCAGCGTTGGAGGACTAGCGGGGGCCTACGAGCAGTACTTC.

The chain recombines TRBV6-1 with TRBJ2-3, with TRBD2 matching 7 bases. CDR1 is MNHNS, CDR2 SASEGT, per germline. The CDR3 runs 15 residues. J gave up 2 bases and V 5 bases, and 7 bases lay outside the gene matches. The CDR3 DNA reads TGTGCCAGCAGTCCAAGCGGGGCATACACAGATACGCAGTATTTT. It specifies CASSPSGAYTDTQYF.

For the CDR3, the DNA is TGTGCCAGCAGCGCACGGACAGGGGGAACCTATGGCTACACCTTC. Its protein product is CASSARTGGTYGYTF. This chain connects TRBV7-6 to TRBJ1-2; 10 nucleotides match TRBD1. Germline assignment: CDR1 SGHVS and CDR2 FNYEAQ. Unmatched junction bases numbered 7, after V lost 5 bases and J lost 4 bases. This CDR3 has 15 residues.

In this sample, this clone turned up once. The chain is built from TRBV7-9 and TRBJ1-4, with a weak D call TRBD1 (6 bases). Germline V gene lookup returns CDR1 SEHNR and CDR2 FQNEAQ (reference sequence). The CDR3 covers 15 residues. V lost 6 bases to trimming and J lost 0 bases, with 11 bases between them. The CDR3: CASRNRDATNEKLFF. CDR3 DNA sequence: TGTGCCAGCAGAAACAGGGATGCAACTAATGAAAAACTGTTTTTT.

This chain joins TRBV6-5 and TRBJ2-2; weak D call: TRBD1 (6 bases). The CDR3 spans 16 residues. CDR1 and CDR2 from the germline V gene are MNHEY and SVGAGI. V was trimmed by 2 bases and J by 5 bases, leaving 15 bases between them. The CDR3 coding sequence is TGTGCCAGCAGTTACCTTGGGGGCCAAGTTACCGGGGAGCTGTTTTTT. It is translated as CASSYLGGQVTGELFF.

The chain combines TRBV9 with TRBJ1-1; D might be TRBD1 (6 bases). Between the trimmed V and J ends, which lost 5 bases and 1 base, there was a span of 9 bases. CDR1 and CDR2 (germline): SGDLS, YYNGEE. CDR3 size: 13 residues. The CDR3 DNA reads TGTGCCAGCAGTGTACAGGGGAACACTGAAGCTTTCTTT. Amino acid sequence: CASSVQGNTEAFF.